Shown below are 19 T cell receptor beta chains from a single sample sequenced in a study of blood T cell repertoires in COVID-19. The repertoire was sequenced with immunoSEQ multiplex PCR; TCRdb's copy has only in-frame clones and lacks some. The sample contains roughly 250,000 clones, about four fifths of which appear only once. Sample: peripheral blood. The source is a woman older than 75 with acute or convalescent COVID-19.

The V call is TRBV19, the J call TRBJ2-5; 9 nucleotides match TRBD1. This CDR3 has 13 amino acids. The germline V gene encodes CDR1 LNHDA and CDR2 SQIVND (reference sequence). V lost 5 bases, J lost 4 bases, and 2 bases stayed unmatched. CDR3 loop: CASSDRGGETQYF. Written as DNA, the CDR3 is TGTGCCAGTAGTGACAGGGGGGGAGAGACCCAGTACTTC.

This sequence joins TRBV19 and TRBJ2-3; D is ambiguous. V was cut by 5 bases and J by 2 bases, with 14 bases left in between. Germline assignment: CDR1 LNHDA and CDR2 SQIVND (reference sequence). This CDR3 contains 15 residues. The CDR3 nucleotides are TGTGCCAGTAGTCCCTCCCGGTCAACCACAGATACGCAGTATTTT. Its translation is CASSPSRSTTDTQYF.

This clone was found once. The chain recombines TRBV12-5 with TRBJ2-1; D remains ambiguous. The V gene's germline CDR1 is LGHNT and CDR2 FRNRAP. The V end lost 1 base, the J end lost 0 bases, and 4 bases lay between the germline ends. This CDR3 contains 14 residues. CDR3 in amino acids: CASGLDSSYNEQFF. The CDR3 DNA reads as TGTGCTAGTGGTTTGGACAGCTCCTACAATGAGCAGTTCTTC.

This chain uses TRBV19 with TRBJ2-1; the D gene is possibly TRBD2 (5 bases). CDR1 is LNHDA and CDR2 is SQIVND in the germline V gene (reference sequence). The V and J ends lost 10 bases and 2 bases respectively, with 21 bases between them. CDR3 length: 16 amino acids. CDR3 sequence (DNA): TGTGCCACCAGCCCTCGAGGGTGGAGTACCTACAATGAGCAGTTCTTC. Protein product: CATSPRGWSTYNEQFF.

The rearrangement uses TRBV7-6 and TRBJ1-1, with D hard to call. There are 13 residues in the CDR3. The germline V and J ends were trimmed by 1 base and 3 bases, with 6 bases remaining between them. Per germline, CDR1 SGHVS and CDR2 FNYEAQ. CDR3 nucleotide sequence: TGTGCCAGCAGCTTAGTCACGGACACTGAAGCTTTCTTT. It is translated as CASSLVTDTEAFF.

This rearrangement joins TRBV28 to TRBJ1-5, with D possibly TRBD1 on 6 matching bases. Germline V gives CDR1 MDHEN, CDR2 SYDVKM. Trimming shortened V by 3 bases and J by 4 bases, and 10 bases separated the two germline ends. CDR3 length equals 14 residues. CDR3: CASSFRTVNQPQHF. CDR3 sequence (DNA): TGTGCCAGCAGTTTCCGGACAGTAAATCAGCCCCAGCATTTT.

This clone showed up just a few times. This chain joins TRBV7-3 and TRBJ1-1; D remains unclear. The CDR3 covers 15 residues. V was shortened by 2 bases and J by 1 base, with 11 bases between the two germline ends. Germline V gives CDR1 SGHTA, CDR2 FQGTGA. The CDR3 is CASSLGPGWNTEAFF. For the CDR3, the DNA is TGTGCCAGCAGCTTAGGTCCGGGGTGGAACACTGAAGCTTTCTTT.

The rearrangement uses TRBV2 and TRBJ1-2; 10 positions agree with TRBD1. The CDR3 loop spans 15 amino acids. Germline CDR1 and CDR2: SNHLY and FYNNEI. V lost 3 bases and J lost 7; bases outside the gene matches: 8. The CDR3 here is CASSDFRGTGVGYTF. The CDR3 region has the DNA TGTGCCAGCAGTGACTTCCGGGGGACAGGGGTTGGCTACACCTTC.

The chain carries TRBV7-2 and TRBJ1-6; D is uncertain. The CDR3 spans 13 residues. The germline CDR1 and CDR2 sequences are SGHTA and FQGNSA. V was clipped by 2 bases and J by 10 bases, with 9 bases between them. The DNA for the CDR3 is TGTGCCAGCAGCTTAAAGTGGCGGTCACCCCTCCACTTT. The encoded protein is CASSLKWRSPLHF.

This chain uses TRBV2 with TRBJ1-3; D possibly corresponds to TRBD1 (5 bases). Germline V gene sequence: CDR1 SNHLY, CDR2 FYNNEI. The V gene lost 8 bases and the J gene lost 7 bases, with 9 bases spanning the gap. The CDR3 length is 11 residues. The CDR3 is CASVGGNTIYF. DNA for the CDR3: TGTGCCAGCGTGGGGGGGAACACCATATATTTT.

This chain joins TRBV29-1 and TRBJ1-1; 10 bases match TRBD1. Trimming took 6 bases from V and 0 from J; bases not matched to a gene: 4. CDR1 and CDR2 from the germline V gene are SQVTM and ANQGSEA. The CDR3 spans 14 residues. The CDR3 loop is CSVGQGGVNTEAFF. CDR3 nucleotides: TGCAGCGTAGGACAGGGGGGAGTGAACACTGAAGCTTTCTTT. The variable domain in full, with the rest retrieved from reference TRBV29-1 and TRBJ1-1, is SAVISQKPSRDICQRGTSLTIQCQVDSQVTMMFWYRQQPGQSLTLIATANQGSEATYESGFVIDKFPISRPNLTFSTLTVSNMSPEDSSIYLCSVGQGGVNTEAFFGQGTRLTVV.

The V call is TRBV2, the J call TRBJ1-2, with 7 bases fitting TRBD1. Trimming cost V 5 bases and J 7 bases; bases outside gene matches: 13. The germline V gene has CDR1 SNHLY and CDR2 FYNNEI. This CDR3 comprises 15 residues. CDR3 nucleotides: TGTGCCAGCAGTTTGGGACAGTCCAATTACCGTGGCTACACCTTC. Translating gives CASSLGQSNYRGYTF.

This clone was seen a few times. This rearrangement joins TRBV10-2 to TRBJ2-7, with 8 bases aligning to TRBD1. This CDR3 is 12 amino acids long. V lost 9 bases to trimming and J lost 1 base; unmatched junction nucleotides: 2. The germline V gene encodes CDR1 WSHSY and CDR2 SAAADI. The CDR3 DNA sequence: TGCGCCAGTCGGACAGGGTCCTACGAGCAGTACTTC. Residues: CASRTGSYEQYF.

J is TRBJ1-3 and V is TRBV9, with TRBD1 as a possible D gene (5 bases). The V gene lost 0 bases and the J gene lost 6 bases, with 16 bases spanning the gap. CDR1 and CDR2 (germline): SGDLS, YYNGEE. CDR3 length: 16 amino acids. The DNA of the CDR3 is TGTGCCAGCAGCGTAGCAGCTGTACAGGCCCCAAACACCATATATTTT. As protein: CASSVAAVQAPNTIYF.

This clone has just a few counts. This sequence joins TRBV30 and TRBJ1-2; D may be TRBD1 (5 bases). Germline V gene sequence: CDR1 GTSNPN, CDR2 SVGIG (reference sequence). The CDR3 covers 11 residues. With 8 bases removed from V and 3 bases from J, the gap between germline ends came to 10 bases. The CDR3 loop reads CALRGDYGYTF. Written as DNA, the CDR3 is TGTGCCCTACGGGGGGACTATGGCTACACCTTC.

This sequence joins TRBV5-6 and TRBJ2-3; tentatively, D is TRBD2 (6 bases). Trimming removed 5 bases from V and 6 bases from J, with 19 bases in between. The CDR3 runs to 15 residues. The germline V gene encodes CDR1 SGHDT and CDR2 YYEEEE. The chain's CDR3 is CASSKGRSAGDTQYF. The CDR3 nucleotides are TGTGCCAGCAGTAAGGGCCGAAGCGCGGGGGATACGCAGTATTTT.

The chain is built from TRBV27 and TRBJ2-7; 7 bases map to TRBD2. From germline, CDR1 is MNHEY and CDR2 SMNVEV (reference sequence). The junction had 8 bases not matched to a gene; V was cut back by 7 bases and J by 2 bases. The CDR3 is made up of 14 amino acids. For the CDR3, the DNA is TGTGCCAGCACCCGTGGCGGGGGAACCTACGAGCAGTACTTC. Residues: CASTRGGGTYEQYF.

This clone showed up just a few times. J is TRBJ2-7 and V is TRBV7-8; D remains ambiguous. The CDR3 spans 12 residues. Germline V CDR1 and CDR2: SGHVS, FQNEAQ. Trimming shortened V by 1 base and J by 3 bases, and 4 bases separated the two germline ends. The CDR3: CASSLEYYEQYF. DNA for the CDR3: TGTGCCAGCAGCTTAGAATACTACGAGCAGTACTTC.

This sequence joins TRBV19 and TRBJ1-5; TRBD1 might be the D (5 bases). Germline V CDR1 and CDR2: LNHDA, SQIVND (reference sequence). Trimming pared 6 bases from V and 5 bases from J, leaving 23 bases between. The CDR3 is 17 amino acids. DNA of the CDR3: TGTGCCAGTAGCACTCATGGGACTGGAGCTTGGGATCAGCCCCAGCATTTT. Protein: CASSTHGTGAWDQPQHF.